This is a list of T cell receptor beta chains from one sample in a study of OX40 agonist ivuxolimab in advanced cancers. Sequencing used immunoSEQ multiplex PCR; TCRdb keeps in-frame clones, though not all of them. The sample lists around 64,000 clones; about nine tenths were seen once. This specimen was CD4+ or CD8+ T cells sorted from blood, taken in a trial of the OX40 agonist ivuxolimab. The receptors stem from an adult with an advanced solid tumor such as melanoma, head and neck, liver or kidney cancer. The CDR3 runs from the conserved cysteine through the conserved F or W.

TRBV7-8,CASSQRRFPTSNEQFF
TRBV27,CASSLNYNQPQHF
TRBV7-2,CASSFGQTYEQYF
TRBV6-5,CASSYSRQQNTEAFF
TRBV6-6,CASRTTGQNTEAFF
TRBV9,CASSAQQGYEQYF
TRBV6-6,CASSRTRDYGYTF
TRBV5-5,CASSFTGASYEQYF
TRBV6-5,CASSRTGASYEQYF
TRBV5-1,CASSTVSIQYF
TRBV19,CASDLGRMNTEAFF
TRBV19,CASSRVAGMEWLNTEAFF
TRBV5-1,CASSNPGRGTTEAFF
TRBV14,CASSQVGWTGSYEQYF
TRBV2,CASSGTANQPQHF
TRBV4-1,CASSHPGLAGGPGRETQYF
TRBV6-1,CASSPGTDNSPLHF